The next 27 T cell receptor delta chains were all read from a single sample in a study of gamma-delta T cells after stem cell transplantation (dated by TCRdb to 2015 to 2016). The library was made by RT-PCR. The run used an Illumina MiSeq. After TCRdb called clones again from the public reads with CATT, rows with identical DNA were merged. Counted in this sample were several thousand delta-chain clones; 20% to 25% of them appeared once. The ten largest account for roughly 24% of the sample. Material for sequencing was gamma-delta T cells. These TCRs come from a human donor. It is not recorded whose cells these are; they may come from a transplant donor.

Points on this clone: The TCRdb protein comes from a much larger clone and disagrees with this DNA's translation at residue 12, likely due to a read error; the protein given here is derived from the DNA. The CDR3 protein is CACDFLDPTAGYTDKLIF. CDR3 in DNA: TGTGCCTGTGACTTCCTGGATCCTACTGCGGGGTACACCGATAAACTCATCTTT. This sequence joins TRDV2 and TRDJ1, with D possibly matching TRDD2 (6 bases). V dropped 3 bases and J dropped 0 bases, with 22 bases sitting between them. The CDR3 totals 18 residues. CDR1 and CDR2 (germline): GEAIGNYY, EKD.

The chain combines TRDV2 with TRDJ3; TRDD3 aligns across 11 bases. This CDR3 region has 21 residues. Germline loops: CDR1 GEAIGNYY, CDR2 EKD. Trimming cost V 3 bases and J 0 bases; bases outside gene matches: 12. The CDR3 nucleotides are TGTGCCTGTGACGTTTTGGGGGATACGGGATCGGGCTCCTGGGACACCCGACAGATGTTTTTC. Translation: CACDVLGDTGSGSWDTRQMFF.

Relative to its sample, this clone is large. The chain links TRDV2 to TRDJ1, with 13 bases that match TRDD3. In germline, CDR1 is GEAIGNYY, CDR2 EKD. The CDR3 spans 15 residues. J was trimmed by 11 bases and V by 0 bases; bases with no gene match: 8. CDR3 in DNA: TGTGCCTGTGACACCCTTACTGGGGGATACGCATACCTCATCTTT. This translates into CACDTLTGGYAYLIF.

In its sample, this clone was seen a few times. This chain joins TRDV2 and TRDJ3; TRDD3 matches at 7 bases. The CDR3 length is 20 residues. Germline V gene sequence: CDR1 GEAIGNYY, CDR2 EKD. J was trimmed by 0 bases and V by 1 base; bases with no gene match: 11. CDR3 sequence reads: CACDTVETGDYSWDTRQMFF. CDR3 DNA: TGTGCCTGTGACACGGTGGAGACTGGGGACTACTCCTGGGACACCCGACAGATGTTTTTC.

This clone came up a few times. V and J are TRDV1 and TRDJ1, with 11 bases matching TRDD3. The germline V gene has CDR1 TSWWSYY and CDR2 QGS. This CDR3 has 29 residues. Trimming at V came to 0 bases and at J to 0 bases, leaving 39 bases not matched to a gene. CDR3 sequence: CALGELGHGLGDTPLLPTPYKTNTDKLIF. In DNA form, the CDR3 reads TGTGCTCTTGGGGAACTAGGTCACGGCCTGGGGGATACTCCACTCCTTCCTACACCGTATAAGACCAACACCGATAAACTCATCTTT.

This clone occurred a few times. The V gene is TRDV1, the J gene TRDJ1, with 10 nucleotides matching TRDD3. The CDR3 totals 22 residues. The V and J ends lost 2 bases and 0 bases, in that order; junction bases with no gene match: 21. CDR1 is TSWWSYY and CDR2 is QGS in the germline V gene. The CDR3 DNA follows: TGTGCTCTTGGGGAAAAGTTAACCACTGGGGGATCTTTCACCTTGTACACCGATAAACTCATCTTT. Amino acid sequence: CALGEKLTTGGSFTLYTDKLIF.

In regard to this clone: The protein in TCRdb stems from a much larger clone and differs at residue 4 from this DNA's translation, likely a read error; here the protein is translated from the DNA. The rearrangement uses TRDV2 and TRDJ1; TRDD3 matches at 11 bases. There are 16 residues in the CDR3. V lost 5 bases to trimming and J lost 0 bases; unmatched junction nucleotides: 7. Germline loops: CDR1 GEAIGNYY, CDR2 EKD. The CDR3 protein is CACGYAGGYYTDKLIF. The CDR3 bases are TGTGCCTGTGGCTACGCTGGGGGATACTACACCGATAAACTCATCTTT.

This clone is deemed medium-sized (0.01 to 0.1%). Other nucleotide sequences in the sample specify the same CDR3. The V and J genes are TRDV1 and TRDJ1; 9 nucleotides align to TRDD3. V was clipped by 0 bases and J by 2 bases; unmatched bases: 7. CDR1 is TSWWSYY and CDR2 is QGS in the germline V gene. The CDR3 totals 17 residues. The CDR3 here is CALGELGQLGETDKLIF. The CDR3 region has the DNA TGTGCTCTTGGGGAACTCGGTCAACTGGGGGAAACCGATAAACTCATCTTT.

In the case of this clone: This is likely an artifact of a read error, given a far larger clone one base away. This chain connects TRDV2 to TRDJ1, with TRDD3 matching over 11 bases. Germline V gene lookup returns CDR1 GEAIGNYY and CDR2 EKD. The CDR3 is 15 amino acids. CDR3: CACDTLGDTSDKPIF. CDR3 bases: TGTGCCTGTGACACCCTGGGGGATACTTCCGATAAACCCATCTTT.

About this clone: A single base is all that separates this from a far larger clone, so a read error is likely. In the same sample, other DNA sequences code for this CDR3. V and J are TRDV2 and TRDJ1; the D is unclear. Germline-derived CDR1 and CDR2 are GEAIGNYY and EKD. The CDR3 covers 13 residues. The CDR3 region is CACDQLRADKLIF. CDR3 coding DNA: TGTGCCTGTGACCAACTGAGGGCCGATAAGCTCATCTTT.

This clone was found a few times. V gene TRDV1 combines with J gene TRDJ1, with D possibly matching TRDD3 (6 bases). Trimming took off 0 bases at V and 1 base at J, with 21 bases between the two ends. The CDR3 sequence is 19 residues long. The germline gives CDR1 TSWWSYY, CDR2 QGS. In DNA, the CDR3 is TGTGCTCTTGGGGAACTTGGTGTAGGTGGGGGCCCCCGCACCGATAAACTCATCTTT. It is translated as CALGELGVGGGPRTDKLIF.

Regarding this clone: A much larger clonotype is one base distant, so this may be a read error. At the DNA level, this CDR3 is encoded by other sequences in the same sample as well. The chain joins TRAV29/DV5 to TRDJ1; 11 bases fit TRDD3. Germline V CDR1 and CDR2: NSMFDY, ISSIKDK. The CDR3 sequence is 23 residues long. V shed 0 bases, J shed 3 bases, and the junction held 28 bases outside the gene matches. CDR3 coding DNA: TGTGCAGCAAGCGCGCCTGTCTACTGGGGGATAGGACGGCTATTCCGGGGAGCCGATAAACTCATCTTT. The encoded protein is CAASAPVYWGIGRLFRGADKLIF. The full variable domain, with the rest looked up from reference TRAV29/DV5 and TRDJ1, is DQQVKQNSPSLSVQEGRISILNCDYTNSMFDYFLWYKKYPAEGPTFLISISSIKDKNEDGRFTVFLNKSAKHLSLHIVPSQPGDSAVYFCAASAPVYWGIGRLFRGADKLIFGKGTRVTVEP.

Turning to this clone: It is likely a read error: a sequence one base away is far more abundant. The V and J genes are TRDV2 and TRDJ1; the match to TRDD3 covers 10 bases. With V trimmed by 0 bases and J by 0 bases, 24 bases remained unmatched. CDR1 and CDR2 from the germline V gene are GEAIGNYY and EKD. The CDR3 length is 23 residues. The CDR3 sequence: CACDTVEVPFLGDKTGHTDKLIF. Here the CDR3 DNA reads TGTGCCTGTGACACCGTTGAGGTTCCTTTTCTGGGGGATAAGACGGGTCACACCGATAAACTCATCTTT.

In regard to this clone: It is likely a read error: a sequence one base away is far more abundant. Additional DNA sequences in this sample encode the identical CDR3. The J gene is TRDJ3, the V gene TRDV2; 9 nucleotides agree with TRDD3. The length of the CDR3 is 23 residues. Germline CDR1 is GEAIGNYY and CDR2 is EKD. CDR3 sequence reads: CACDTLGELGDPLSSWDTRQMFF. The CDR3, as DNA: TGTGCCTGTGACACTCTAGGAGAACTGGGGGACCCCTTGAGCTCCTGGGACACCCGGCAGATGTTTTTC.

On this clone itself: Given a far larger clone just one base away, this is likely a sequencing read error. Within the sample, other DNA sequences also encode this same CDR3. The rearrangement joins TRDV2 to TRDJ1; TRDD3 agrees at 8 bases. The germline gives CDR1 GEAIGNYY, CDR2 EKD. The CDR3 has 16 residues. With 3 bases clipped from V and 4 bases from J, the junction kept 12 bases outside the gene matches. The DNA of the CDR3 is TGTGCCTGTGACCTCCTCACTGGGGGGTACGGCGATAAACTCATCTTT. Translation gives CACDLLTGGYGDKLIF.

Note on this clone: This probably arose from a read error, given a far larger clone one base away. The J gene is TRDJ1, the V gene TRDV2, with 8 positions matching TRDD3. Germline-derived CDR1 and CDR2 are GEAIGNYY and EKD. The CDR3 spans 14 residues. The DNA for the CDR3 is TGTGCCTGTGTCACCGTAGGGATACGCGATAAACTCATCTTT. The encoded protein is CACVTVGIRDKLIF.

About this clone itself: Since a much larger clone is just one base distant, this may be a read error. The DNA of the CDR3 is TGTGCTCTTGGGGAGAAAAAGGGTTTATTCTATGGGCTTCCCCAGAACCTCGCCTTCAGACTTACTGGAAACATGTACACCGATAAACTCATCTTT. This gives the protein CALGEKKGLFYGLPQNLAFRLTGNMYTDKLIF. The chain joins TRDV1 to TRDJ1, with D perhaps assigned TRDD2 or TRDD3 (5 bases each). Germline CDR1 TSWWSYY, CDR2 QGS. With 3 bases removed from V and 0 bases from J, the gap between germline ends came to 62 bases. The CDR3 contains 32 residues.

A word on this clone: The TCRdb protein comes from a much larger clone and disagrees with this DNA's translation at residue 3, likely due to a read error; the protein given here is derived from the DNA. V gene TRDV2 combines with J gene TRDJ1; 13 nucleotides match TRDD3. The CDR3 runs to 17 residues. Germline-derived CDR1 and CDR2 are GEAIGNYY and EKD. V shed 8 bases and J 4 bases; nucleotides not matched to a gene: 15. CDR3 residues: CAYDPLLGDTRGDKLIF. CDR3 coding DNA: TGTGCCTATGATCCTCTACTGGGGGATACGAGGGGCGATAAACTCATCTTT.

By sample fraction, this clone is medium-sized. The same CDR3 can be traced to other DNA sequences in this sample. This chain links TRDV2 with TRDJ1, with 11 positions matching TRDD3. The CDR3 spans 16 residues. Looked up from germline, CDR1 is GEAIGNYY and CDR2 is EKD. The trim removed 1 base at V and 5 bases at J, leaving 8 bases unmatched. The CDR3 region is CACDTLGDIQGDKLIF. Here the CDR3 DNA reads TGTGCCTGTGACACACTGGGGGATATTCAAGGTGATAAACTCATCTTT.

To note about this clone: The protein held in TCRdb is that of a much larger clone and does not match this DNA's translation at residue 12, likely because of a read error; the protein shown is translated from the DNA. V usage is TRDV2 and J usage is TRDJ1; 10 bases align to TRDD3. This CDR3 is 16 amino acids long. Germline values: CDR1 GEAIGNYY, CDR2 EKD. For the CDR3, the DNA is TGTGCCTGTGACAACATGGGGGATACCATCACCAATAAACTCATCTTT. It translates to CACDNMGDTITNKLIF.

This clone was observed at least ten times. The CDR3 loop reads CALGELCLLPHGTGGYAGDKLIF. The CDR3 DNA sequence: TGTGCTCTTGGGGAACTATGTCTCCTACCGCATGGGACTGGGGGATACGCCGGCGATAAACTCATCTTT. The genes are TRDV1 and TRDJ1, with 13 positions matching TRDD3. V shed 0 bases, J shed 4 bases, and the junction held 23 bases outside the gene matches. The CDR3 covers 23 residues. Germline V CDR1 and CDR2: TSWWSYY, QGS.

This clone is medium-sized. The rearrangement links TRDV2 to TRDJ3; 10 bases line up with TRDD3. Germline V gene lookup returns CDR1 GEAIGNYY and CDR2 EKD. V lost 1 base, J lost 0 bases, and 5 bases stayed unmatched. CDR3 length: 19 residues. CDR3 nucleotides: TGTGCCTGTGACACGGTACTGGGGGATTACTCCTGGGACACCCGACAGATGTTTTTC. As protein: CACDTVLGDYSWDTRQMFF.

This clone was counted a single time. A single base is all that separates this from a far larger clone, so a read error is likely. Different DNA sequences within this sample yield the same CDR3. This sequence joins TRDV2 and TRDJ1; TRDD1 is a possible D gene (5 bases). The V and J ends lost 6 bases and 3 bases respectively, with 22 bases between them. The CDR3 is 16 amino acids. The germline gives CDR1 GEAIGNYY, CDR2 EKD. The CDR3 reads CACSLLGNRVPDKLIF. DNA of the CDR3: TGTGCCTGTTCCCTCTTGGGCAATAGGGTACCCGATAAACTCATCTTT.

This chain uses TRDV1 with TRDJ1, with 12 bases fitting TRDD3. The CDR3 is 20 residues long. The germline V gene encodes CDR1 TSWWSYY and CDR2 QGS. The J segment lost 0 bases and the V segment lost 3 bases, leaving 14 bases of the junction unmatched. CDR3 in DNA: TGTGCTCTTGGGGATTTGATCCCTGGGGGATACGCAGCGTACACCGATAAACTCATCTTT. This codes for CALGDLIPGGYAAYTDKLIF.

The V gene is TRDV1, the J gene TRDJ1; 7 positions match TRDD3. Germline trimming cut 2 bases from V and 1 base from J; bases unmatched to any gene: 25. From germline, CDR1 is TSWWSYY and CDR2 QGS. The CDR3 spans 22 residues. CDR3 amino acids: CALGEFSPSSGAPGGFTDKLIF. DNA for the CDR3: TGTGCTCTTGGGGAATTTTCCCCCTCCTCGGGGGCCCCGGGGGGATTCACCGATAAACTCATCTTT.

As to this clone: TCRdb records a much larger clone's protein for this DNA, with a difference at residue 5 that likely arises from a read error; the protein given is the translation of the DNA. CDR3 DNA: TGTGCCTGTGACGCCTTGGGTAACCTCGATAAACTCATCTTT. This gives the protein CACDALGNLDKLIF. J is TRDJ1 and V is TRDV2; D remains ambiguous. This CDR3 has 14 amino acids. Germline CDR1 is GEAIGNYY and CDR2 is EKD. Between the trimmed V and J ends, which lost 3 bases and 4 bases, there was a span of 14 bases.

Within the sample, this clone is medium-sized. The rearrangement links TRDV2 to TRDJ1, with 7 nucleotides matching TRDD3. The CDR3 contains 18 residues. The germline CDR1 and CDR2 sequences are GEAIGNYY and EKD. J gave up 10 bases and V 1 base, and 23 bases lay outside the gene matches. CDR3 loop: CACDTLGIDINPTNILIF. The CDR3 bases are TGTGCCTGTGACACACTGGGGATCGACATAAATCCGACTAATATACTCATCTTT.